The present T cell receptor (beta chain) was sequenced within a study of cytomegalovirus exposure and HLA in healthy donors (dated by TCRdb to about 2017). General notes on the study: In an earlier analysis of roughly 590 of the donors, 250 to 350 Gb of sequence data and 100 million or so unique TCR beta sequences from 150 million to 200 million T cells were reported. An early release covering 500 to 750 HLA-typed donors comprised approximately 290 gigabases of sequencing data and tens of millions of unique TCR sequences. Of the 350 to 450 genotyped donors, less than 90% were placed in the genetic ancestry cluster associated with self-reported Caucasian donors. The study aimed to test whether signatures of past pathogen exposure could be identified by cataloging public T cell receptors. The T cell repertoires of around 670 subjects were profiled by immunosequencing and related to cytomegalovirus serostatus. Along with the approximately 700-subject first cohort, a separate validation cohort of 120 different subjects was used. To predict cytomegalovirus infection status, the study brought together high-throughput TCR immunosequencing, statistical association of individual TCRs with disease status, and machine learning. In a later analysis, previously published TCR beta repertoires from 550 to 750 donors were re-analyzed and high-resolution HLA genotyping was added so that TCR occurrence patterns could be studied. Rather than drawing on any new phenotypic data, the later analysis identified candidate immune exposures from TCR beta sequences and the way those sequences occurred across donors. An earlier analysis of approximately 500 of the donors applied high-throughput TCR beta sequencing to assess whether each TCR beta V gene segment acted as functional or pseudogenic. Alongside the repertoire data, information on donor age, sex, ethnicity and CMV serostatus was compiled. In a later genetic analysis, genome-wide SNP genotypes for about 65% of the 666 donors were used, and that subset was treated as a discovery cohort. All discovery cohort repertoires had been generated on a single sequencing platform. Class I and class II HLA loci were covered by the typing at four-digit resolution. Typing coverage differed by locus: A, B, C, DRB1 and DQB1 were typed in roughly 629-630 donors, DQA1 in around 500, DPA1 in approximately 610, and DPB1 in 450 to 480. Roughly 5 DR-DQ haplotypes were handled as single units for association and clustering, since linkage in the cohort was strong. Among roughly 400 genotyped donors of the cohort, an average of about 240,000 unique TCR beta nucleotide sequences were sequenced per donor, around a sixth of them non-productive.

Results and caveats for the whole study, not just this receptor: V-gene and J-gene trimming of TCR beta chains was associated with a missense DCLRE1C variant in a later genetic analysis, and the association was replicated in an independent cohort. The cohort was sequenced for TCR beta chains only, and without alpha or paired-chain data the features that could be detected were limited. An earlier analysis of 587 of the donors showed that most TCR beta V segments appeared in productive rearrangements either about 90% or about 30% of the time, which broadly matched IMGT annotations. The authors suggested that the approach could potentially be extended to other disease states and immunological phenotypes. A later analysis found that HLA-associated TCR beta chains were more clonally expanded and had lower generation probabilities than equally common non-associated chains. Three of the identified cytomegalovirus-associated TCR beta chains were confirmed in vitro to be specific for cytomegalovirus antigens. A cluster of highly shared sequence variants was judged likely to be a technical artifact of the sequencing pipeline. When HLA alleles, especially DR and DQ, strongly co-occurred, TCR associations were difficult to assign to individual alleles. At a false discovery rate of 0.05, a later analysis linked some 17,000 TCR beta sequences to specific HLA alleles. A further reported finding was that TCR beta sequences accurately predicted the HLA-A and HLA-B alleles for most subjects in the first cohort. A later analysis found that most CMV-associated TCR beta chains appeared HLA-restricted, with HLA associations seemingly driven largely by CMV exposure. According to a later genetic analysis, donors in an Asian-associated ancestry cluster had fewer N-insertions in productive TCRs than the approximately 630-donor mean. Because counts were too low, roughly 17 rarely observed V segments, including chromosome 9 orphons, were left out of the earlier analysis of 587 of the donors. In a later analysis, the rate of TCR association differed among HLA loci, with DRB1 alleles having the most associated TCRs and HLA-C alleles having the fewest. Linkage disequilibrium might explain the correlated functional status among segregating V segments, but an unknown experimental factor could not be excluded. CMV serostatus was the only immune exposure information available for the cohort. In a later analysis, several top co-occurrence clusters were reported to appear linked to parvovirus B19, influenza, CMV and Epstein-Barr virus. Because HLA typing was missing for some donors at each locus, association tests included only the typed subset. In both the original and validation cohorts, the classifier was reported to diagnose cytomegalovirus status with high specificity and sensitivity. Presence/absence analyses assumed roughly uniform sequencing depth across donors, an assumption that may not hold. While some public TCRs were present in many individuals, most TCR sequences turned up only very rarely across donors. The study gave a list of around 170 TCR beta chains associated with cytomegalovirus.

Library preparation was by the immunoSEQ multiplex PCR assay. The multiplex PCR relied on a mix of 60 forward primers for TCR Vbeta segments and 13 reverse primers for TCR Jbeta segments. The CDR3 region of rearranged TCR beta genes was amplified from genomic DNA with a multiplex PCR assay. The Illumina HiSeq System was used to sequence the amplified TCR beta libraries as 87-base-pair reads. Turning to the authors' computational methods: In a later analysis, roughly 80 million unique TCR beta chains were counted across the 500 to 700 repertoires, and roughly 9.9 million of these chains were shared by at least two donors. To remove PCR and sequencing errors, raw reads were error-corrected and collapsed into unique sequences using a nearest-neighbor algorithm that merged closely related sequences. V, D and J gene segments were assigned by aligning CDR3 sequences to IMGT reference sequences. Each retained sequence needed at least a six-nucleotide match to both a V gene segment and a J gene segment. Rearrangements were called productive when the CDR3 lacked stop codons and stayed in frame with V and J; all others were non-productive. Following IMGT convention, CDR3 was defined as the stretch from the second conserved V-encoded cysteine up to the conserved J-encoded phenylalanine. The earlier analysis of about 620 of the donors excluded sequences that lacked an unambiguous match to a single V gene segment. An earlier analysis of several hundred of the donors called V segments functional above 56.7% productive rearrangements and segregating when the between-donor standard deviation exceeded 5%. A statistical classification framework was built for diagnosing cytomegalovirus status from the catalog of TCR beta chain sequences. A later analysis assigned V and J genes by comparing TCR nucleotide sequences with IMGT/GENE-DB human TR gene sequences. The TCRdist pipeline was used in a later analysis to assign CDR3 sequences and most-parsimonious VDJ recombination scenarios. In a later analysis, each TCR beta chain was defined by its CDR3 amino acid sequence together with its V-gene family, and reads lacking a unique V-gene family were excluded. A later analysis removed 500 to 600 highly shared, low-generation-probability nucleotide sequences to deal with suspected cross-contamination and a sequencing artifact. For each public chain, a later analysis derived a clonal expansion index from normalized ranks of inferred template counts within each repertoire. In a later analysis, generation probabilities were computed with a VDJ recombination model fitted to out-of-frame rearrangements, and the resulting probabilities were checked against IGoR. Hypergeometric tests were used in a later analysis to score TCR-TCR, TCR-HLA and TCR-CMV co-occurrence, with a repertoire-size bias correction applied to the TCR pairs. A later analysis estimated false discovery rates by permuting HLA or CMV assignments 20 times. A later analysis grouped co-occurring TCRs with DBSCAN, adding TCRdist sequence similarity when clustering within HLA-allele-positive subsets. For co-occurrence clustering, repertoires with fewer than 30,000 or more than 120,000 public chains were excluded, along with several repertoires with anomalous nucleotide sharing. TCRdb re-hosts the immuneACCESS table, in-frame sequences only. Its copies lack some clones; in the studies checked, an unresolved V gene accounts for under half of them, and the cause for the rest is not known. Clonal size and the V and J genes are those of that table, whereas D and trimming came from the DNA. For this sample there are under 110,000 clones; roughly 79% appear just once. Around 4.1% of the sample is taken by the ten largest.

About this clone itself: No cognate antigen has been identified for it. The record has no base qualities; no much larger clone is one base away.

The cohort was made up of about 670 healthy bone marrow donors. All cohort members were sampled while nominally healthy, although unrecorded immune exposures were likely present. The donor was CMV seronegative and belonged to the group of approximately 320 seronegative cohort members. A peripheral blood sample was provided by each donor, and peripheral blood mononuclear cells were used for TCR beta sequencing. Genomic DNA was extracted from the blood cell samples with the Qiagen DNeasy Blood Extraction Kit. Specimen: PBMCs. The clonotype was recovered from a man aged 40-49 years in good health and CMV-seronegative.

The CDR3 region: CASSAGQGSGANVLTF. The DNA sequence is as follows: TGTGCCAGCAGCGCTGGACAGGGTTCAGGGGCCAACGTCCTGACTTTC. The receptor chain draws on TRBV2 and TRBJ2-6; 8 central nucleotides agree with TRBD1. The CDR3 contains 16 residues, cysteine and phenylalanine counted. CDR3 DNA only is kept here, 48 bases in frame from base 1. Germline trimming amounts to 6 bases on V and 4 bases on J, with 8 as the count of junction bases outside the gene matches. CDR1 SNHLY and CDR2 FYNNEI are derived from the germline V gene.